The clone carrying this T cell receptor beta chain was detected only a few times. The record originates from a study of T-cell reconstitution after alpha-beta-depleted transplantation in children. CDR1 and CDR2 (germline): ENHRY, SYGVKD. This CDR3 region has 15 residues. Trimming cost V 2 bases and J 0 bases, with 11 bases left between them. Unique molecular identifiers were used to barcode this TCRbeta library. TCRdb re-derived calls from the PCR reads in MiXCR, one entry per CDR3 protein. The sample records about 500,000 distinct CDR3 sequences, about 30% being singletons. The material sequenced was PBMCs from the stem cell graft donor, taken from the stem cell graft. This receptor was taken from a human donor who donated a stem cell graft to a child with aplastic anemia. The chain carries TRBV10-3 and TRBJ2-7; D is tentatively TRBD1 or TRBD2 (5 bases each). CDR3 DNA sequence: TGTGCCATCAGTGAGCCTTCGGGACCCTCCTACGAGCAGTACTTC. It encodes CAISEPSGPSYEQYF.